This T cell receptor beta chain was sequenced during a study of blood T cell repertoires in COVID-19. Measured with immunoSEQ multiplex PCR; TCRdb has only the in-frame clones, and not every one. The table shows about 480,000 clones, with roughly 90% occurring only once. V dropped 3 bases and J dropped 5 bases, with 10 bases sitting between them. The CDR3 has 13 residues. Germline lookup yields CDR1 KGHSH and CDR2 LQKENI. The chain is built from TRBV18 and TRBJ2-5; D is possibly TRBD2 (7 bases). The TCR originated in a woman between 40 and 55 years old who had recovered from COVID-19. Sequences were obtained from PBMCs or T cells enriched from blood (not recorded which). CDR3 residues: CASSPAGAETQYF. The CDR3 DNA reads as TGTGCCAGCTCACCGGCGGGGGCGGAGACCCAGTACTTC.